The 26 T cell receptor beta chains presented below share a single source sample, sequenced in a study of cytomegalovirus exposure and HLA in healthy donors. PCR used 60 Vbeta primers and 13 Jbeta primers. TCRdb keeps only in-frame clones here, not all; method: immunoSEQ multiplex PCR. The profile shows hundreds of thousands of clones, 60% to 80% of them singletons. Sample: PBMCs. The receptors stem from a man between 18 and 29 years old in good health and CMV-seronegative.

The chain has TRBV9 and TRBJ2-2; TRBD1 is a possible D gene (5 bases). The V end was cut by 6 bases, the J end by 2 bases, with 8 bases between. CDR1 is SGDLS and CDR2 is YYNGEE in the germline V gene. The CDR3 totals 13 residues. CDR3 region: CASNGHNTGELFF. The CDR3 coding sequence is TGTGCCAGCAACGGACACAACACCGGGGAGCTGTTTTTT.

About this clone itself: One end of the junction does not line up with germline, which may come from a read error. The genes are TRBV19 and TRBJ2-7; 8 bases line up with TRBD1. There are 15 residues in the CDR3. Germline V gene sequence: CDR1 LNHDA, CDR2 SQIVND (reference sequence). CDR3 loop: CASSITQGAQRALNF. The CDR3 DNA reads as TGTGCCAGTAGTATCACCCAGGGGGCTCAGCGGGCGCTCAACTTC.

This chain joins TRBV27 and TRBJ2-3; weak D call: TRBD2 (6 bases). This CDR3 comprises 15 residues. CDR1 and CDR2 (germline): MNHEY, SMNVEV (reference sequence). V was pared by 7 bases and J by 0 bases, with 14 bases between. The CDR3 nucleotides are TGTGCCAGCACCCACTCAGCGGGTAGCACAGATACGCAGTATTTT. This codes for CASTHSAGSTDTQYF.

This clone was picked up one time. J is TRBJ2-5 and V is TRBV7-9, with 11 bases fitting TRBD2. In germline, CDR1 is SEHNR, CDR2 FQNEAQ (reference sequence). This CDR3 contains 17 residues. V shed 5 bases, J shed 1 base, and the junction held 9 bases outside the gene matches. The CDR3 nucleotides are TGTGCCAGCAGCCCATCGGCTACTAGCGGGGGCCAAGAGACCCAGTACTTC. Residues: CASSPSATSGGQETQYF. The full variable domain, completed using reference TRBV7-9 and TRBJ2-5, is DTGVSQNPRHKITKRGQNVTFRCDPISEHNRLYWYRQTLGQGPEFLTYFQNEAQLEKSRLLSDRFSAERPKGSFSTLEIQRTEQGDSAMYLCASSPSATSGGQETQYFGPGTRLLVL.

This chain uses TRBV13 with TRBJ1-3, with 8 bases aligning to TRBD1. The germline V gene has CDR1 PRHDT and CDR2 FYEKMQ (reference sequence). The J segment lost 4 bases and the V segment lost 5 bases, leaving 4 bases of the junction unmatched. The CDR3 has 14 residues. CDR3 nucleotides: TGTGCCAGCAGCCAGGGGGCGCGAGGAAACACCATATATTTT. This encodes CASSQGARGNTIYF.

V and J are TRBV14 and TRBJ2-1, with D perhaps TRBD1 (6 bases). In germline, CDR1 is SGHDN, CDR2 FVKESK. This CDR3 contains 16 residues. Trimming removed 1 base at V and 2 bases at J, with 12 bases between. The CDR3 DNA reads as TGTGCCAGCAGCCAAGTGGGAAGGACAGCCTACAATGAGCAGTTCTTC. It yields the protein CASSQVGRTAYNEQFF. Supplemented by reference TRBV14 and TRBJ2-1, the full variable domain reads EAGVTQFPSHSVIEKGQTVTLRCDPISGHDNLYWYRRVMGKEIKFLLHFVKESKQDESGMPNNRFLAERTGGTYSTLKVQPAELEDSGVYFCASSQVGRTAYNEQFFGPGTRLTVL.

This chain connects TRBV4-2 to TRBJ2-7, with D possibly TRBD1 on 5 matching bases. This CDR3 region has 15 residues. The germline V gene has CDR1 LGHNA and CDR2 YNFKEQ. Trimming shortened V by 6 bases and J by 6 bases, and 21 bases separated the two germline ends. CDR3 protein: CASRSQTVGLAEQYF. The DNA for the CDR3 is TGTGCCAGCAGGTCTCAGACAGTGGGTTTGGCCGAGCAGTACTTC.

The sample holds a few counts of this clone. The chain couples TRBV5-6 to TRBJ1-1; D gene uncertain. CDR1 is SGHDT and CDR2 is YYEEEE in the germline V gene. The CDR3 has 16 residues. The germline V and J ends were trimmed by 4 bases and 0 bases, with 16 bases remaining between them. DNA for the CDR3: TGTGCCAGCAGCCGATATGAGGGTAGGTTGAACACTGAAGCTTTCTTT. It codes for CASSRYEGRLNTEAFF.

This clone was recorded only once. The chain uses TRBV20-1 and TRBJ1-1; no reliable D call. The CDR3 is 10 residues long. CDR1 and CDR2 from the germline V gene are DFQATT and SNEGSKA (reference sequence). Trimming shortened V by 4 bases and J by 3 bases, and 3 bases separated the two germline ends. The CDR3 DNA reads TGCAGTGCTAAGCACACTGAAGCTTTCTTT. Translation: CSAKHTEAFF.

This clone was detected once. The genes are TRBV7-2 and TRBJ1-4; perhaps TRBD1 as D (6 bases). V gave up 1 base and J gave up 6 bases, with 9 bases separating them. The CDR3 has 14 amino acids. Germline V gene data show CDR1 as SGHTA and CDR2 as FQGNSA. The CDR3 nucleotides are TGTGCCAGCAGCTTAGGAGGGGGTGATGAAAAACTGTTTTTT. Its translation: CASSLGGGDEKLFF.

The chain employs TRBV30 and TRBJ2-7; D remains unclear. Trimming stripped 1 base from V and 0 bases from J, with 4 bases between. There are 12 residues in the CDR3. From germline, CDR1 is GTSNPN and CDR2 SVGIG (reference sequence). The DNA for the CDR3 is TGTGCCTGGAGTGGGGCCTCCTACGAGCAGTACTTC. The encoded protein is CAWSGASYEQYF.

The chain uses TRBV28 and TRBJ1-2, with 9 bases aligning to TRBD1. Germline V gene lookup returns CDR1 MDHEN and CDR2 SYDVKM. The CDR3 runs 17 residues. Trimming cost V 2 bases and J 8 bases; bases outside gene matches: 15. The CDR3 loop reads CASSLGIKWGQGFGYTF. The CDR3 DNA sequence: TGTGCCAGCAGTTTAGGTATAAAATGGGGACAGGGTTTCGGCTACACCTTC.

This clone was seen once. The chain carries TRBV29-1 and TRBJ2-7; 11 bases are shared with TRBD1. This CDR3 has 13 amino acids. In germline, CDR1 is SQVTM, CDR2 ANQGSEA. Trimming took 6 bases from V and 5 from J; bases not matched to a gene: 6. CDR3 in DNA: TGCAGCGTCCCCGGGACAGGGGGTGACGAGCAGTACTTC. It translates to CSVPGTGGDEQYF.

The rearrangement uses TRBV5-4 and TRBJ1-2; 8 bases align to TRBD1. This CDR3 is 15 amino acids long. Looked up from germline, CDR1 is SGHNT and CDR2 is YYREEE (reference sequence). The ends lost 0 bases at V and 1 base at J; junction bases unmatched: 2. The CDR3 reads CASSLDGQGNYGYTF. The CDR3 DNA reads as TGTGCCAGCAGCTTGGACGGACAGGGTAACTATGGCTACACCTTC.

The chain uses TRBV5-6 and TRBJ1-1; D is undetermined. CDR3 length: 14 amino acids. CDR1 is SGHDT and CDR2 is YYEEEE in the germline V gene. V lost 4 bases to trimming and J lost 11 bases, with 21 bases between them. The CDR3 coding sequence is TGTGCCAGCAGCCCGGGTGACGGCAGCACACTGGCTTTCTTT. This encodes CASSPGDGSTLAFF.

This chain links TRBV13 with TRBJ1-1; tentative D call: TRBD1 (5 bases). V was shortened by 2 bases and J by 0 bases, with 13 bases between the two germline ends. Per germline, CDR1 PRHDT and CDR2 FYEKMQ (reference sequence). The CDR3 has 16 amino acids. The CDR3 is CASSLWGVGVNTEAFF. As DNA, the CDR3 is TGTGCCAGCAGCTTATGGGGGGTGGGGGTGAACACTGAAGCTTTCTTT.

The V gene is TRBV5-8, the J gene TRBJ2-7; 12 bases are shared with TRBD2. V lost 4 bases and J lost 7; bases outside the gene matches: 9. The CDR3 has 15 amino acids. Looked up from germline, CDR1 is SGHTS and CDR2 is YDEGEE. DNA for the CDR3: TGTGCCAGCAGCACTGGACTAGCGGGATTTCTTGAGCAGTACTTC. It translates to CASSTGLAGFLEQYF.

The V and J genes are TRBV11-2 and TRBJ2-7, with unresolved D. From germline, CDR1 is SGHAT and CDR2 FQNNGV. Trimming took off 3 bases at V and 4 bases at J, with 10 bases between the two ends. CDR3 size: 13 residues. CDR3 residues: CASSLRSDYEQYF. The CDR3 region has the DNA TGTGCCAGCAGCTTGCGATCCGATTACGAGCAGTACTTC.

The chain has TRBV11-2 and TRBJ2-7; TRBD2 is a possible D gene (6 bases). The germline V gene has CDR1 SGHAT and CDR2 FQNNGV. Trimming removed 5 bases at V and 2 bases at J, with 13 bases between. There are 14 residues in the CDR3. The CDR3 sequence: CASSPAGLTYEQYF. For the CDR3, the DNA is TGTGCCAGCAGCCCAGCAGGACTAACCTACGAGCAGTACTTC.

The chain has TRBV5-1 and TRBJ2-7; 8 bases match TRBD2. Germline CDR1 reads SGHRS; CDR2 reads YFSETQ. V shed 4 bases and J 0 bases; nucleotides not matched to a gene: 3. The CDR3 spans 14 residues. CDR3 protein: CASSRTSGSYEQYF. The CDR3 DNA reads as TGCGCCAGCAGCCGTACTAGCGGCTCCTACGAGCAGTACTTC.

The gene calls are TRBV11-2 and TRBJ1-1; D remains unclear. The CDR3 has 13 residues. Germline V CDR1 and CDR2: SGHAT, FQNNGV. V was pared by 2 bases and J by 0 bases, with 4 bases between. CDR3: CASSLRVNTEAFF. The DNA for the CDR3 is TGTGCCAGCAGCTTACGGGTGAACACTGAAGCTTTCTTT.

The V and J genes are TRBV2 and TRBJ1-2; no clear D. This CDR3 comprises 13 residues. Germline values: CDR1 SNHLY, CDR2 FYNNEI. The V gene lost 2 bases and the J gene lost 8 bases, with 12 bases spanning the gap. The CDR3 loop is CASSESSPRGYTF. CDR3 nucleotide sequence: TGTGCCAGCAGTGAATCGTCCCCTCGGGGCTACACCTTC.

V is TRBV18 and J is TRBJ2-2; 10 bases fit TRBD1. CDR1 is KGHSH and CDR2 is LQKENI in the germline V gene. Trimming at V came to 0 bases and at J to 3 bases, leaving 1 base not matched to a gene. The CDR3 sequence is 16 residues long. The CDR3 loop is CASSPPGTGDTGELFF. As DNA, the CDR3 is TGTGCCAGCTCACCACCCGGGACAGGGGACACCGGGGAGCTGTTTTTT. Drawing the rest from reference TRBV18 and TRBJ2-2, the complete variable domain is NAGVMQNPRHLVRRRGQEARLRCSPMKGHSHVYWYRQLPEEGLKFMVYLQKENIIDESGMPKERFSAEFPKEGPSILRIQQVVRGDSAAYFCASSPPGTGDTGELFFGEGSRLTVL.

The CDR3 DNA sequence: TGTGCCTGGAGTGTACTCGAATCCTATGGCTACACCTTC. Amino acid sequence: CAWSVLESYGYTF. V usage is TRBV30 and J usage is TRBJ1-2, with unresolved D. Germline CDR1 GTSNPN, CDR2 SVGIG (reference sequence). Trimming took 0 bases from V and 4 from J, leaving 9 bases between them. The CDR3 has 13 amino acids.

The V and J genes are TRBV7-2 and TRBJ2-7; 9 nucleotides agree with TRBD1. The CDR3 is 15 amino acids. Looked up from germline, CDR1 is SGHTA and CDR2 is FQGNSA. Trimming cost V 0 bases and J 5 bases; bases outside gene matches: 5. CDR3: CASSLAGTGYHEQYF. CDR3 DNA: TGTGCCAGCAGCTTAGCGGGGACAGGGTACCACGAGCAGTACTTC. The whole variable domain, remainder taken from reference TRBV7-2 and TRBJ2-7, is GAGVSQSPSNKVTEKGKDVELRCDPISGHTALYWYRQSLGQGLEFLIYFQGNSAPDKSGLPSDRFSAERTGGSVSTLTIQRTQQEDSAVYLCASSLAGTGYHEQYFGPGTRLTVT.

The table lists this clone with a few counts. The gene calls are TRBV5-5 and TRBJ1-2; the D gene is possibly TRBD1 (6 bases). CDR1 and CDR2 from the germline V gene are SGHKS and YYEKEE (reference sequence). Between the trimmed V and J ends, which lost 0 bases and 8 bases, there was a span of 17 bases. This CDR3 contains 15 residues. CDR3 protein: CASSLEATGAWGYTF. Here the CDR3 DNA reads TGTGCCAGCAGCTTGGAAGCGACAGGCGCCTGGGGCTACACCTTC.